This is a list of T cell receptor beta chains from one sample in a study of cytomegalovirus exposure and HLA in healthy donors. The data were produced by immunoSEQ multiplex PCR, yet TCRdb's version contains in-frame clones alone and is incomplete. Among 150,000 to 200,000 clones listed, approximately 71% were seen once. Input material: PBMCs. These TCRs come from a man between 18 and 35 years old in good health and CMV-seropositive. The CDR3 runs from the conserved cysteine through the conserved F or W. Each record gives: CDR3 length, clone size, V gene, D gene, J gene, CDR3 DNA, CDR3 protein. A D gene is named only where the DNA matches it firmly. Not all rows give a size; the values are once, few, many and, for expanded clones, a class.

len: 13
abundance: once
v_gene: TRBV19
d_gene: TRBD1
j_gene: TRBJ1-1
CDR3nt: TGTGCCAGCAGACGACAGGGGAGCACTGAAGCTTTCTTT
CDR3aa: CASRRQGSTEAFF

len: 14
abundance: once
v_gene: TRBV7-9
d_gene: -
j_gene: TRBJ2-1
CDR3nt: TGTGCCAGCAGCTTAGTCAACTCCCACAATGAGCAGTTCTTC
CDR3aa: CASSLVNSHNEQFF

len: 15
abundance: -
v_gene: TRBV28
d_gene: TRBD2
j_gene: TRBJ2-7
CDR3nt: TGTGCCAGCAGTTTATACACTAGCGGGAGTAAGGTGCAGTACTTC
CDR3aa: CASSLYTSGSKVQYF

len: 12
abundance: -
v_gene: TRBV6-6
d_gene: TRBD1
j_gene: TRBJ2-1
CDR3nt: TGTGCCAGCCGGGACAGGGATCATCTTGGGTTCTTC
CDR3aa: CASRDRDHLGFF

len: 16
abundance: -
v_gene: TRBV10-3
d_gene: TRBD2
j_gene: TRBJ2-1
CDR3nt: TGTGCCATCAGTGGGGTAGCGGGATTATCCTACAATGAGCAGTTCTTC
CDR3aa: CAISGVAGLSYNEQFF

len: 12
abundance: few
v_gene: TRBV28
d_gene: -
j_gene: TRBJ1-5
CDR3nt: TGTGCCAGCAGGGGCAACAATCAGCCCCAGCATTTT
CDR3aa: CASRGNNQPQHF

len: 13
abundance: -
v_gene: TRBV28
d_gene: -
j_gene: TRBJ1-2
CDR3nt: TGTGCCAGTAAAACATCGACAGGCTGGGGCTACACCTTC
CDR3aa: CASKTSTGWGYTF

len: 19
abundance: -
v_gene: TRBV4-1
d_gene: TRBD2
j_gene: TRBJ2-7
CDR3nt: TGCGCCAGCAGCCAAGAAAGATTGGGGGTAGCGGGAGACAACTATCAGCAGTACTTC
CDR3aa: CASSQERLGVAGDNYQQYF

len: 16
abundance: once
v_gene: TRBV7-9
d_gene: TRBD1
j_gene: TRBJ2-1
CDR3nt: TGTGCCAGCAGCTTATTCGGGGACAGGGGGCTCAATGAGCAGTTCTTC
CDR3aa: CASSLFGDRGLNEQFF

len: 14
abundance: -
v_gene: TRBV5-4
d_gene: TRBD2
j_gene: TRBJ2-7
CDR3nt: TGTGCCAGCAGCGTGGGACTAGCTACTTACGAGCAGTACTTC
CDR3aa: CASSVGLATYEQYF

len: 15
abundance: -
v_gene: TRBV28
d_gene: TRBD2
j_gene: TRBJ2-7
CDR3nt: TGTGCCAGCAGTTTTGAGGGAGCGGGAAAATACGAGCAGTACTTC
CDR3aa: CASSFEGAGKYEQYF

len: 12
abundance: -
v_gene: TRBV9
d_gene: TRBD1
j_gene: TRBJ1-1
CDR3nt: TGTGCCAGCAGCGTACAGGGGGCCGCCATTACCTTT
CDR3aa: CASSVQGAAITF

len: 19
abundance: -
v_gene: TRBV19
d_gene: TRBD2
j_gene: TRBJ2-5
CDR3nt: TGTGCCAGTAGTATGCCGGGACTAGCGGGAGGCCTCACACAAGAGACCCAGTACTTC
CDR3aa: CASSMPGLAGGLTQETQYF

len: 14
abundance: -
v_gene: TRBV27
d_gene: TRBD1
j_gene: TRBJ2-3
CDR3nt: TGTGCCAGCAGTTTATACAGGGGTCCGGATACGCAGTATTTT
CDR3aa: CASSLYRGPDTQYF

len: 15
abundance: -
v_gene: TRBV4-1
d_gene: -
j_gene: TRBJ1-6
CDR3nt: TGCGCCAGCAGACCGCAGGGATTTATCGGTTCACCCCTCCACTTT
CDR3aa: CASRPQGFIGSPLHF

len: 15
abundance: once
v_gene: TRBV7-7
d_gene: TRBD2
j_gene: TRBJ2-2
CDR3nt: TGTGCCAGCAACTCAAGCGGGAGAGGTAACGGGGAGCTGTTTTTT
CDR3aa: CASNSSGRGNGELFF

len: 13
abundance: -
v_gene: TRBV10-1
d_gene: TRBD2
j_gene: TRBJ2-7
CDR3nt: TGCGCCAGCAGTGAACTAGCGGGGTACGAGCAGTACTTC
CDR3aa: CASSELAGYEQYF

len: 13
abundance: -
v_gene: TRBV27
d_gene: -
j_gene: TRBJ1-4
CDR3nt: TGTGCCAGCAGTTTCCGTCGGAATGAAAAACTGTTTTTT
CDR3aa: CASSFRRNEKLFF

len: 14
abundance: -
v_gene: TRBV7-9
d_gene: TRBD1
j_gene: TRBJ2-7
CDR3nt: TGTGCCAGCAGCTCTCCGGGACAGACCTACGAGCAGTACTTC
CDR3aa: CASSSPGQTYEQYF

len: 15
abundance: -
v_gene: TRBV27
d_gene: TRBD1
j_gene: TRBJ1-1
CDR3nt: TGTGCCAGCAGTTTGGAACAGGGGGCCAGAACTGAAGCTTTCTTT
CDR3aa: CASSLEQGARTEAFF

len: 12
abundance: -
v_gene: TRBV18
d_gene: -
j_gene: TRBJ2-5
CDR3nt: TGTGCCAGCTCACCCTACGGTCGGGAGCAGTACTTC
CDR3aa: CASSPYGREQYF

len: 16
abundance: once
v_gene: TRBV4-2
d_gene: -
j_gene: TRBJ2-1
CDR3nt: TGTGCCAGCAGCCATGAAAATACTGACTCCTACAATGAGCAGTTCTTC
CDR3aa: CASSHENTDSYNEQFF

len: 16
abundance: -
v_gene: TRBV2
d_gene: -
j_gene: TRBJ1-5
CDR3nt: TGTGCCAGCACAGACACCGGAGGGAATAGCAATCAGCCCCAGCATTTT
CDR3aa: CASTDTGGNSNQPQHF

len: 15
abundance: -
v_gene: TRBV6-1
d_gene: -
j_gene: TRBJ1-1
CDR3nt: TGTGCCAGCAGTGTCTCCCTTGACAGGACTTTTGAAGCTTTCTTT
CDR3aa: CASSVSLDRTFEAFF

len: 14
abundance: -
v_gene: TRBV10-2
d_gene: -
j_gene: TRBJ2-7
CDR3nt: TGCGCCAGCAGCGCGACGGGTGCCTCCTACGAGCAGTACTTC
CDR3aa: CASSATGASYEQYF

len: 13
abundance: -
v_gene: TRBV10-3
d_gene: TRBD1
j_gene: TRBJ1-6
CDR3nt: TGTGCCATCGGGACAGGGGAAAATTCACCCCTCCACTTT
CDR3aa: CAIGTGENSPLHF